Shown below are 3 T cell receptor beta chains from a single sample sequenced in a study of blood T cell repertoires in COVID-19. Generated by immunoSEQ multiplex PCR, the TCRdb table keeps only in-frame clones and is missing some. The sample holds roughly 220,000 clones, 80% to 90% seen once. The sequenced material came from PBMCs or T cells enriched from blood (not recorded which). Receptors were obtained from a woman between 18 and 29 years old in a cohort exposed to, infected with or recovered from COVID-19 (not recorded which).

The chain couples TRBV13 to TRBJ1-1; a possible D gene is TRBD1 (5 bases). Trimming took off 2 bases at V and 4 bases at J, with 11 bases between the two ends. The CDR3 is made up of 14 amino acids. Per the germline V gene, CDR1 is PRHDT and CDR2 is FYEKMQ (reference sequence). The CDR3 DNA reads TGTGCCAGCAGCTTACCTGGGGCCAGCACTGAAGCTTTCTTT. Amino acid sequence: CASSLPGASTEAFF.

The gene calls are TRBV7-9 and TRBJ2-1, with TRBD1 matching over 9 bases. V trimming: 5 bases; J trimming: 3 bases; junction bases outside the gene matches: 8. This CDR3 spans 16 amino acids. Germline CDR1 is SEHNR and CDR2 is FQNEAQ (reference sequence). The DNA of the CDR3 is TGTGCCAGCAGCCGACAGGGGGGGCTGAGCTACAATGAGCAGTTCTTC. Translation: CASSRQGGLSYNEQFF.

The chain carries TRBV6-4 and TRBJ2-7; no clear D. Trimming stripped 9 bases from V and 0 bases from J, with 30 bases between. The CDR3 spans 19 residues. Per the germline V gene, CDR1 is MRHNA and CDR2 is SNTAGT. The CDR3: CARPSVAGPSQVFSYEQYF. CDR3 coding DNA: TGTGCCAGACCCTCCGTGGCAGGCCCCTCCCAGGTTTTCTCCTACGAGCAGTACTTC.